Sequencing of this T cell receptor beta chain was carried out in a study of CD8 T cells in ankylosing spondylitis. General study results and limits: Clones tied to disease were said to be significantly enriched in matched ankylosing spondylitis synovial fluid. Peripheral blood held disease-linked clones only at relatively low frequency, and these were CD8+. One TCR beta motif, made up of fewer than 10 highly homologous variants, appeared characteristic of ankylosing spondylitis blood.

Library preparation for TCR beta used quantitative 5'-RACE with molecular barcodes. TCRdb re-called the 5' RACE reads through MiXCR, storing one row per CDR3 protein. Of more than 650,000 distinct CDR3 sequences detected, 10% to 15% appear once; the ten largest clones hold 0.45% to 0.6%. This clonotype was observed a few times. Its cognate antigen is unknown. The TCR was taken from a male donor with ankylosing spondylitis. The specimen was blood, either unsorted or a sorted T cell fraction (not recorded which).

For the CDR3, the DNA is TGCGCCAGCAGCTTCACAGGGTTTTACGAGCAGTACTTC. Protein product: CASSFTGFYEQYF. The chain carries TRBV5-1 and TRBJ2-7; the D gene is possibly TRBD1 (6 bases). This CDR3 is 13 amino acids long. In germline, CDR1 is SGHRS, CDR2 YFSETQ. Trimming pared 2 bases from V and 4 bases from J, leaving 10 bases between.